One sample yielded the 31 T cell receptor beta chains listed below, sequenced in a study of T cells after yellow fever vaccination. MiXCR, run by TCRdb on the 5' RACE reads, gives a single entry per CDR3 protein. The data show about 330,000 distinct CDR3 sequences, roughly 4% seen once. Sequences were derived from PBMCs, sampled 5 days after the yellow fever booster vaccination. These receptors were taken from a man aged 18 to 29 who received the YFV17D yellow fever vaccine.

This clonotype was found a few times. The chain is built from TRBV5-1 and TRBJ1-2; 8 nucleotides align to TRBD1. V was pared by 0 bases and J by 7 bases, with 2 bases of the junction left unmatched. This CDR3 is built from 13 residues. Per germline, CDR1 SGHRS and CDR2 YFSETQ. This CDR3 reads CASSLGTGIGYTF. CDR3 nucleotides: TGCGCCAGCAGCTTGGGGACAGGGATTGGCTACACCTTC.

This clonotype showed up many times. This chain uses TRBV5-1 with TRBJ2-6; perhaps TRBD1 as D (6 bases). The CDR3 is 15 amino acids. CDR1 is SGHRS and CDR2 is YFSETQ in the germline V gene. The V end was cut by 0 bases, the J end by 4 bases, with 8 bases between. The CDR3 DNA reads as TGCGCCAGCAGCTTGGCCGGGACAGGGGCCAACGTCCTGACTTTC. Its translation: CASSLAGTGANVLTF.

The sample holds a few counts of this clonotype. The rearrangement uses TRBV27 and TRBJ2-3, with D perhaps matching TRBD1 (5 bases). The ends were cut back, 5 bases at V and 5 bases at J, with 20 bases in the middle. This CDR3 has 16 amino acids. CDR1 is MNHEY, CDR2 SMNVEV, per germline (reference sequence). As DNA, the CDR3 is TGTGCCAGCAGTCCGAACAGCACACCTCAGGGAGATACGCAGTATTTT. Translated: CASSPNSTPQGDTQYF.

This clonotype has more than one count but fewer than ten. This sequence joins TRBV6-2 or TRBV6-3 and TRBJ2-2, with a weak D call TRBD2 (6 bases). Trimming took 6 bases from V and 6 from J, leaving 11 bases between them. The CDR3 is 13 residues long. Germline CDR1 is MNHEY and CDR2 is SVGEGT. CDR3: CASRGGGSGELFF. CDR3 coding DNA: TGTGCCAGCAGGGGAGGTGGGTCCGGGGAGCTGTTTTTT.

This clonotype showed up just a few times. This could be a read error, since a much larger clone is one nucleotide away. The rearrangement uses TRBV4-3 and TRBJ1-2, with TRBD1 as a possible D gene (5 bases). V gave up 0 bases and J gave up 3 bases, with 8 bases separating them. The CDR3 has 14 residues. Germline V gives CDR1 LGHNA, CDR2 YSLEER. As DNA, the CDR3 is TGCGCCAGCAGCCAAGATTGGGGGGACTATGGCTACACCTTC. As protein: CASSQDWGDYGYTF.

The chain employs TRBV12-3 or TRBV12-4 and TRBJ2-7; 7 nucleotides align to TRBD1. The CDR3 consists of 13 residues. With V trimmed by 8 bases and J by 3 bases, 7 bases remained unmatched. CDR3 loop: CASLKGAHYEQYV. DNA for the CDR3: TGTGCCAGCCTTAAGGGGGCTCACTACGAGCAGTACGTC.

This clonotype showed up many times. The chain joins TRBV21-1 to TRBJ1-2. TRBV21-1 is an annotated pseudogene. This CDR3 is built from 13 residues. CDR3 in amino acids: CASSKGTFYGYTF. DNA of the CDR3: TGTGCCAGCAGCAAAGGGACTTTCTATGGCTACACCTTC.

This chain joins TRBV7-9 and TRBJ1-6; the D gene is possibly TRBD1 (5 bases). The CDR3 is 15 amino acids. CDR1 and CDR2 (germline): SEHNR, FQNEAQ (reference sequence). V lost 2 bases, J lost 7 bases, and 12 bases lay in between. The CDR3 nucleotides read TGTGCCAGCAGCTTACGACAGAGAAAAAATTCACCCCTCCACTTT. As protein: CASSLRQRKNSPLHF.

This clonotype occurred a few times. CDR3 loop: CATTRSGREYNSPLHF. In DNA form, the CDR3 reads TGTGCCACCACCCGGAGCGGGAGGGAGTATAATTCACCCCTCCACTTT. The chain has TRBV24-1 and TRBJ1-6; D unclear. Germline V gene data show CDR1 as KGHDR and CDR2 as SFDVKD. Trimming left V 8 bases short and J 4 bases short, with 17 bases between. CDR3 length: 16 residues.

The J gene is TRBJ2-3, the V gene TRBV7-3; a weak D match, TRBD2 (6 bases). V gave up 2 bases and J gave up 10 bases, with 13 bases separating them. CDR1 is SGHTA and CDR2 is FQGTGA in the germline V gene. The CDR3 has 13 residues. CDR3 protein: CASSLGRGIAQYF. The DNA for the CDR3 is TGTGCCAGCAGCTTAGGGCGGGGAATCGCGCAGTATTTT.

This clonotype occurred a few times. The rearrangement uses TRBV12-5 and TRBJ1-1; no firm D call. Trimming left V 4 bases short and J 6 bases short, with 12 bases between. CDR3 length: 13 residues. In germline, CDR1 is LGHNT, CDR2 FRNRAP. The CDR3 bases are TGTGCTAGTGGTTCCACCCTCTTGGCTGAAGCTTTCTTT. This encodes CASGSTLLAEAFF. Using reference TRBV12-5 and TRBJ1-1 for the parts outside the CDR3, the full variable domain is DARVTQTPRHKVTEMGQEVTMRCQPILGHNTVFWYRQTMMQGLELLAYFRNRAPLDDSGMPKDRFSAEMPDATLATLKIQPSEPRDSAVYFCASGSTLLAEAFFGQGTRLTVV.

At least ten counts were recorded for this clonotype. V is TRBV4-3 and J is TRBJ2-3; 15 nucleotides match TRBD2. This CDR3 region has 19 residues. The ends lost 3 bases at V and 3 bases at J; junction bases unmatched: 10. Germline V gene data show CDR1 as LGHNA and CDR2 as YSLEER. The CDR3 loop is CASSHEGIGTSGGTDTQYF. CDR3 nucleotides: TGCGCCAGCAGCCATGAGGGGATCGGGACTAGCGGGGGGACAGATACGCAGTATTTT.

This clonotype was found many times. CDR3 sequence reads: CASSQEPSGGPDTQYF. CDR3 DNA sequence: TGCGCCAGCAGCCAAGAACCAAGCGGGGGACCAGATACGCAGTATTTT. The J gene is TRBJ2-3, the V gene TRBV4-3; TRBD2 aligns across 8 bases. CDR3 length: 16 amino acids. The V segment lost 0 bases and the J segment 4 bases; nucleotides outside the gene matches: 6. Germline loops: CDR1 LGHNA, CDR2 YSLEER.

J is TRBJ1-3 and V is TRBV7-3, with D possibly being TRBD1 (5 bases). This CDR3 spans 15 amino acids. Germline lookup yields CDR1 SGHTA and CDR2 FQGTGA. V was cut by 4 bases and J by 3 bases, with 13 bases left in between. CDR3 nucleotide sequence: TGTGCCAGCAGCTCATCCGGGACTGGTGGAAACACCATATATTTT. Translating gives CASSSSGTGGNTIYF.

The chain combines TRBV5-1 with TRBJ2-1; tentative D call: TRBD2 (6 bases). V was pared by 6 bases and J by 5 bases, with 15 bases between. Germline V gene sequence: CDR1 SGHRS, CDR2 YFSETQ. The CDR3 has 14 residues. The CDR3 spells CASKAGTGDNEQFF. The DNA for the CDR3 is TGCGCCAGCAAAGCCGGGACTGGAGACAATGAGCAGTTCTTC.

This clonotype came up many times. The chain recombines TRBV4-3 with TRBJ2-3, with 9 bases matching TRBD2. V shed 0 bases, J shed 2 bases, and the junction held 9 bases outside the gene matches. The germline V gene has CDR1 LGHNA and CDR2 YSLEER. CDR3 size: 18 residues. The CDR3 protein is CASSQDGARGGVTDTQYF. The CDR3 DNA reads TGCGCCAGCAGCCAAGATGGGGCGCGGGGGGGCGTCACAGATACGCAGTATTTT.

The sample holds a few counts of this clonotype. The CDR3 sequence is CASSGSGGAGVTDTQYF. The CDR3 DNA is TGCGCCAGCAGCGGTAGCGGGGGGGCCGGGGTCACAGATACGCAGTATTTT. V is TRBV4-1 and J is TRBJ2-3, with 11 positions matching TRBD2. Germline V gene lookup returns CDR1 MGHRA and CDR2 YSYEKL. This CDR3 has 17 residues. With 5 bases clipped from V and 2 bases from J, the junction kept 9 bases outside the gene matches.

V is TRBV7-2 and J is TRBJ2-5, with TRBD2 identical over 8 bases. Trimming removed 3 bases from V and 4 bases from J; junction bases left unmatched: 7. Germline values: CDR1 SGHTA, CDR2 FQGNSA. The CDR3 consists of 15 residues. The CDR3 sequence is CASSFQRGTGETQYF. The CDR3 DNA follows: TGTGCCAGCAGCTTTCAGCGGGGGACGGGAGAGACCCAGTACTTC. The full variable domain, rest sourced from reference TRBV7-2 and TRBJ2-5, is GAGVSQSPSNKVTEKGKDVELRCDPISGHTALYWYRQSLGQGLEFLIYFQGNSAPDKSGLPSDRFSAERTGGSVSTLTIQRTQQEDSAVYLCASSFQRGTGETQYFGPGTRLLVL.

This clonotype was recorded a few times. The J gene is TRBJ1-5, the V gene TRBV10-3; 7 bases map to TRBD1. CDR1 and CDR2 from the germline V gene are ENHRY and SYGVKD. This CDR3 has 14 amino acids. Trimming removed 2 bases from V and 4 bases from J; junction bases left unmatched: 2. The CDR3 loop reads CAISEGQDNQPQHF. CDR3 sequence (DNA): TGTGCCATCAGTGAGGGACAGGATAATCAGCCCCAGCATTTT.

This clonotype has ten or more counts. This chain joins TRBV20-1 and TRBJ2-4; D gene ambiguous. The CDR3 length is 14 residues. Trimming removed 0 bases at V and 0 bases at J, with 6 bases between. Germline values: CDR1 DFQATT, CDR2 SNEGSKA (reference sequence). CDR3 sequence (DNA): TGCAGTGCTAGAGACTCTATAGCCAAAAACATTCAGTACTTC. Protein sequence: CSARDSIAKNIQYF.

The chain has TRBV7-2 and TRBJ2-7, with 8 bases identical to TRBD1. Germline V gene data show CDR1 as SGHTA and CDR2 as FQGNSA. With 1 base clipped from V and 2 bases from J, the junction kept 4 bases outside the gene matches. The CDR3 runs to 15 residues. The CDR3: CASSLGGQVTYEQYF. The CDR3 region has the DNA TGTGCCAGCAGCTTAGGGGGACAGGTCACCTACGAGCAGTACTTC.

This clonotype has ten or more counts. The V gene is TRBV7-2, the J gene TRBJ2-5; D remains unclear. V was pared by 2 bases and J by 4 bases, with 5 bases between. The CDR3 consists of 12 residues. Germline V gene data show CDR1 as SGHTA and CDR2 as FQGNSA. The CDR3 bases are TGTGCCAGCAGCTTACAGAGAGAGACCCAGTACTTC. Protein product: CASSLQRETQYF.

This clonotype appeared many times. Here the CDR3 reads CASSYSSSTDTQYF. CDR3 sequence (DNA): TGTGCCAGCAGCTACTCCTCGAGCACAGATACGCAGTATTTT. The rearrangement links TRBV12-3 or TRBV12-4 to TRBJ2-3; D gene unclear. With 6 bases removed from V and 0 bases from J, the gap between germline ends came to 10 bases. The CDR3 consists of 14 residues.

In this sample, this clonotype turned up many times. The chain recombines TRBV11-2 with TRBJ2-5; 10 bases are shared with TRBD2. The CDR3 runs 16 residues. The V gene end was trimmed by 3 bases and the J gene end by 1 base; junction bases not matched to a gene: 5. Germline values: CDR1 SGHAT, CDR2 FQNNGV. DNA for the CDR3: TGTGCCAGCAGCTTGGGGAGCGGGGGGGTCCAAGAGACCCAGTACTTC. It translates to CASSLGSGGVQETQYF.

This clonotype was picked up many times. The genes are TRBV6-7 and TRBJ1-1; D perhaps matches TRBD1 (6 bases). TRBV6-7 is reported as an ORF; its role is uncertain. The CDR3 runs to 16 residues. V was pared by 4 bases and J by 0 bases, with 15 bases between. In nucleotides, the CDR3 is TGTGCCAGCAGTTTCCAGGGGTCTGGGATGAACACTGAAGCTTTCTTT. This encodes CASSFQGSGMNTEAFF.

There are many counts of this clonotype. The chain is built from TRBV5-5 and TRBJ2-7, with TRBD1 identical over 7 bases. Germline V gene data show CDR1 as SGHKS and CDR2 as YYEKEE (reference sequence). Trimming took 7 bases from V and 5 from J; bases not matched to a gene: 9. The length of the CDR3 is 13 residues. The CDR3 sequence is CASLIDRVNEQYV. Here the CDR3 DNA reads TGTGCCAGCCTCATCGACAGGGTGAACGAGCAGTACGTC.

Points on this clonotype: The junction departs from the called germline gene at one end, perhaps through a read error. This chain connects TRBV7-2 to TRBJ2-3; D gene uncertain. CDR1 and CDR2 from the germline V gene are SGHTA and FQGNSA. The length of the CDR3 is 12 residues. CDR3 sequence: CASGFRTDTQYF. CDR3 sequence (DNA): TGTGCCAGCGGCTTTAGAACAGATACGCAGTATTTT.

The CDR3 reads CASSQDRETGTDTQYF. DNA of the CDR3: TGCGCCAGCAGCCAAGACAGAGAAACTGGCACAGATACGCAGTATTTT. This chain links TRBV4-3 with TRBJ2-3; the D is unclear. The CDR3 runs to 16 residues. V lost 0 bases to trimming and J lost 1 base, with 11 bases between them. Germline loops: CDR1 LGHNA, CDR2 YSLEER.

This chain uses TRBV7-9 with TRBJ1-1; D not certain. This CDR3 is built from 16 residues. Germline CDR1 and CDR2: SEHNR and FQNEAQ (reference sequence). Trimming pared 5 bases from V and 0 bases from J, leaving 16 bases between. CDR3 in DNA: TGTGCCAGCAGCCCGAGAAATAGTCGCGTGAACACTGAAGCTTTCTTT. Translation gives CASSPRNSRVNTEAFF.

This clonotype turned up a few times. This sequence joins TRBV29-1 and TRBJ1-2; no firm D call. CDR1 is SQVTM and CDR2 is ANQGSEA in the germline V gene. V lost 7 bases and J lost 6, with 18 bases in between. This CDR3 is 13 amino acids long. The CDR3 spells CSAPAQVSDGYTF. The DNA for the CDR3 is TGCAGCGCCCCCGCGCAGGTTTCCGATGGCTACACCTTC.

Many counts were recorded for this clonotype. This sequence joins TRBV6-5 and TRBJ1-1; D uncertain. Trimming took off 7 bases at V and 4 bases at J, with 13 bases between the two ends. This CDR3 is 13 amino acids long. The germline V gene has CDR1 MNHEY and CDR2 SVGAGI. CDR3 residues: CASTVSPGTEAFF. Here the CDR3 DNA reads TGTGCCAGCACTGTTAGCCCGGGCACTGAAGCTTTCTTT.